One and the same sample provided the 25 T cell receptor beta chains below, sequenced in a study of vaccination and CD4 T cells after COVID-19. The antigens of these receptors remain unknown. Treatment described: approximately nine-day PBMC culture with coronavirus spike peptide pools or control peptides (ViraFEST assay). Sequence data for DNA of cultured CD4+ T cells were generated by the Oncomine TCR Beta short-read assay. Using its own MiXCR run on the PCR reads, TCRdb lists one record per CDR3 protein. The data hold under 20,000 distinct CDR3 sequences, with roughly 50% observed a single time. The material sequenced was cultured CD4+ T cells from blood. The receptors originated from a human donor with COVID-19.

This rearrangement joins TRBV20-1 to TRBJ1-2, with 7 bases lining up with TRBD1. CDR1 is DFQATT and CDR2 is SNEGSKA in the germline V gene (reference sequence). J lost 4 bases, V lost 2 bases, and 4 bases had no gene match. The CDR3 extends over 13 amino acids. CDR3 loop: CSARPEGAYGYTF. CDR3 DNA: TGCAGTGCTAGACCCGAGGGGGCCTATGGCTACACCTTC.

This clonotype was seen once. This chain links TRBV6-2 or TRBV6-3 with TRBJ1-5, with 11 bases fitting TRBD1. The germline CDR1 and CDR2 sequences are MNHEY and SVGEGT. The CDR3 is 14 residues long. J lost 6 bases, V lost 4 bases, and 2 bases had no gene match. CDR3 sequence (DNA): TGTGCCAGCAGTTGGACAGGGGGCCTTCAGCCCCAGCATTTT. Amino acids: CASSWTGGLQPQHF.

The chain employs TRBV6-1 and TRBJ1-5, with D unresolved. The germline V gene encodes CDR1 MNHNS and CDR2 SASEGT. Deletions cut 1 base from V and 7 bases from J, with 11 bases between. This CDR3 spans 14 amino acids. CDR3 bases: TGTGCCAGCAGTGAAGTCGGGGATAAGCAGCCCCAGCATTTT. Its protein is CASSEVGDKQPQHF.

The rearrangement uses TRBV7-8 and TRBJ2-5, with D perhaps TRBD2 (6 bases). Deletions cut 8 bases from V and 3 bases from J, with 19 bases between. The germline V gene encodes CDR1 SGHVS and CDR2 FQNEAQ. The CDR3 spans 15 residues. The CDR3 protein is CASAGSNRREETQYF. The CDR3 DNA reads TGTGCCAGCGCCGGGAGCAACAGAAGAGAAGAGACCCAGTACTTC.

The chain recombines TRBV6-5 with TRBJ2-7; D may be TRBD2 (5 bases). The germline V and J ends were trimmed by 3 bases and 0 bases, with 15 bases remaining between them. The V gene's germline CDR1 is MNHEY and CDR2 SVGAGI. CDR3 length equals 16 residues. CDR3: CASSYLPRGSSYEQYF. DNA of the CDR3: TGTGCCAGCAGTTATTTACCCAGAGGGAGCTCCTACGAGCAGTACTTC.

This clonotype came up a few times. V is TRBV7-2 and J is TRBJ1-5, with TRBD1 matching over 10 bases. The CDR3 length is 14 residues. The junction had 1 base not matched to a gene; V was cut back by 4 bases and J by 4 bases. The germline V gene has CDR1 SGHTA and CDR2 FQGNSA. In nucleotides, the CDR3 is TGTGCCAGCAGCTCGGACAGGGGGAATCAGCCCCAGCATTTT. Translated: CASSSDRGNQPQHF.

The V and J genes are TRBV6-1 and TRBJ1-5; no reliable D call. Germline V CDR1 and CDR2: MNHNS, SASEGT. CDR3 size: 14 residues. V was trimmed by 8 bases and J by 0 bases, leaving 11 bases between them. This CDR3 is CASLKDGSNQPQHF. The CDR3 nucleotides read TGTGCCAGCCTGAAGGACGGTAGCAATCAGCCCCAGCATTTT.

The chain is built from TRBV2 and TRBJ1-5; D gene uncertain. CDR1 and CDR2 from the germline V gene are SNHLY and FYNNEI. V was pared by 4 bases and J by 0 bases, with 10 bases between. The CDR3 has 15 residues. CDR3 sequence (DNA): TGTGCCAGCAGTGTTGACGGTTATAGCAATCAGCCCCAGCATTTT. Translating it yields CASSVDGYSNQPQHF.

J is TRBJ1-3 and V is TRBV28; no clear D gene. Looked up from germline, CDR1 is MDHEN and CDR2 is SYDVKM. V lost 3 bases to trimming and J lost 0 bases, with 12 bases between them. This CDR3 has 16 amino acids. CDR3 sequence: CASSLGGSSSGNTIYF. CDR3 DNA sequence: TGTGCCAGCAGTTTGGGAGGATCAAGCTCTGGAAACACCATATATTTT.

The V and J genes are TRBV7-9 and TRBJ1-2; TRBD1 matches at 7 bases. Losses at the gene ends were 5 bases for V and 2 bases for J; bases not matched to a gene: 5. The CDR3 extends over 14 amino acids. From germline, CDR1 is SEHNR and CDR2 FQNEAQ (reference sequence). CDR3: CASSPGTANYGYTF. The CDR3 coding sequence is TGTGCCAGCAGCCCAGGGACAGCCAACTATGGCTACACCTTC.

A few counts support this clonotype. This chain joins TRBV24-1 and TRBJ1-1; 7 bases are a match to TRBD1. V dropped 7 bases and J dropped 7; count of bases not matched to a gene: 8. The CDR3 length is 13 residues. Germline assignment: CDR1 KGHDR and CDR2 SFDVKD. This CDR3 reads CATRNTGVNEAFF. DNA for the CDR3: TGTGCCACCAGGAACACAGGGGTCAATGAAGCTTTCTTT.

Note on this clonotype: A junction boundary mismatches the germline segment, possibly from a read error. The chain employs TRBV6-1 and TRBJ1-2; TRBD1 agrees at 8 bases. The germline V gene has CDR1 MNHNS and CDR2 SASEGT. The CDR3 is 12 amino acids. DNA for the CDR3: TGTACCAGCAGTGAACCAGGGACAGGCCAGACCTTC. It translates to CTSSEPGTGQTF.

This clonotype was seen more than once but under ten times. The J gene is TRBJ1-4, the V gene TRBV7-2; TRBD1 might be the D (5 bases). Trimming took 1 base from V and 7 from J, leaving 13 bases between them. The CDR3 has 15 amino acids. Germline CDR1 is SGHTA and CDR2 is FQGNSA. The CDR3 coding sequence is TGTGCCAGCAGCTTAGATGGCAGGGTTGCTGAAAAACTGTTTTTT. It specifies CASSLDGRVAEKLFF.

The genes are TRBV4-2 and TRBJ1-1, with a possible D match to TRBD1 (6 bases). Between the trimmed V and J ends, which lost 4 bases and 6 bases, there was a span of 9 bases. The length of the CDR3 is 12 residues. Germline CDR1 and CDR2: LGHNA and YNFKEQ. The CDR3 reads CASSRGGAEAFF. CDR3 DNA sequence: TGTGCCAGCAGCCGGGGGGGCGCTGAAGCTTTCTTT.

This clonotype was detected a few times. The rearrangement links TRBV6-2 or TRBV6-3 to TRBJ2-2; 7 positions match TRBD1. The CDR3 extends over 13 amino acids. In germline, CDR1 is MNHEY, CDR2 SVGEGT. V was pared by 6 bases and J by 7 bases, with 5 bases of the junction left unmatched. This CDR3 is CASSQTGYGELFF. The CDR3 nucleotides are TGTGCCAGCAGCCAGACAGGGTACGGGGAGCTGTTTTTT.

The rearrangement joins TRBV6-4 to TRBJ2-5; D is possibly TRBD1 (6 bases). Trimming stripped 6 bases from V and 6 bases from J, with 20 bases between. This CDR3 is 15 amino acids long. Germline V lookup: CDR1 MRHNA, CDR2 SNTAGT. The CDR3, as DNA: TGTGCCAGCAGCCAGGGACATCTTGGGGCTCAGACCCAGTACTTC. Amino acid sequence: CASSQGHLGAQTQYF.

This chain links TRBV6-2 or TRBV6-3 with TRBJ2-2; 9 bases are shared with TRBD1. Per germline, CDR1 MNHEY and CDR2 SVGEGT. The ends lost 5 bases at V and 7 bases at J; junction bases unmatched: 11. The CDR3 sequence is 16 residues long. This CDR3 reads CASSPDGTGLSGELFF. As DNA, the CDR3 is TGTGCCAGCAGTCCCGACGGGACAGGGCTCAGCGGGGAGCTGTTTTTT.

This chain uses TRBV11-1 with TRBJ2-2; tentative D call: TRBD1 (6 bases). CDR1 is SGHAT, CDR2 FQDESV, per germline (reference sequence). V shed 5 bases and J shed 3 bases, with 19 bases lying between them. This CDR3 is built from 17 residues. The chain's CDR3 is CASSGYRVMSDTGELFF. CDR3 DNA sequence: TGTGCCAGCAGCGGGTACAGGGTGATGAGCGACACCGGGGAGCTGTTTTTT.

V is TRBV12-1 and J is TRBJ1-6. TRBV12-1 is a recognized pseudogene. This CDR3 comprises 19 residues. The CDR3 DNA sequence: TGTGCCAGCAGCTTGTCCTGCACCCATCAAAGCTCCTATAATTCACCCCTCCACTTT. This sequence encodes CASSLSCTHQSSYNSPLHF.

The chain joins TRBV5-1 to TRBJ2-5, with TRBD2 matching 10 bases. Germline CDR1 and CDR2: SGHRS and YFSETQ. The trim removed 0 bases at V and 5 bases at J, leaving 4 bases unmatched. This CDR3 spans 15 amino acids. CDR3 residues: CASSLGSGGGETQYF. The CDR3 bases are TGCGCCAGCAGCTTGGGGAGCGGGGGGGGCGAGACCCAGTACTTC.

The chain uses TRBV7-2 and TRBJ1-3; D is uncertain. This CDR3 has 16 residues. V was shortened by 1 base and J by 0 bases, with 10 bases between the two germline ends. Per germline, CDR1 SGHTA and CDR2 FQGNSA. The CDR3 nucleotides read TGTGCCAGCAGCTTAGAACGAACTTACTCTGGAAACACCATATATTTT. Encoded protein: CASSLERTYSGNTIYF.

The chain recombines TRBV20-1 with TRBJ1-2; 11 bases align to TRBD1. This CDR3 spans 14 amino acids. CDR1 and CDR2 (germline): DFQATT, SNEGSKA (reference sequence). The J segment lost 6 bases and the V segment lost 5 bases, leaving 8 bases of the junction unmatched. CDR3 sequence: CSAGPGQGVHGYTF. The CDR3 DNA follows: TGCAGTGCTGGGCCGGGACAGGGGGTACATGGCTACACCTTC.

V and J are TRBV29-1 and TRBJ2-3; the match to TRBD2 covers 7 bases. With 6 bases clipped from V and 4 bases from J, the junction kept 13 bases outside the gene matches. The CDR3 sequence is 15 residues long. Germline loops: CDR1 SQVTM, CDR2 ANQGSEA. The CDR3 here is CSVRASGTRADTQYF. Here the CDR3 DNA reads TGCAGCGTGAGGGCTAGCGGTACACGGGCAGATACGCAGTATTTT.

The chain couples TRBV11-3 to TRBJ2-7; 7 nucleotides match TRBD2. J gave up 0 bases and V 5 bases, and 4 bases lay outside the gene matches. The CDR3 consists of 14 residues. Germline V gene sequence: CDR1 SGHNT, CDR2 YENEEA. In DNA form, the CDR3 reads TGTGCCAGCAGCCCCGGGGGGAGCTCCTACGAGCAGTACTTC. Amino acids: CASSPGGSSYEQYF.

This clonotype was detected only a few times. The chain uses TRBV15 and TRBJ2-3, with TRBD2 identical over 7 bases. Trimming removed 2 bases from V and 0 bases from J; junction bases left unmatched: 2. Per the germline V gene, CDR1 is LNHNV and CDR2 is YYDKDF (reference sequence). The CDR3 is 15 residues long. CDR3 nucleotides: TGTGCCACCAGCAGAAGCGGGGCTAGCACAGATACGCAGTATTTT. Its protein is CATSRSGASTDTQYF.